The 8 T cell receptor beta chains given below trace back to one sample, sequenced in a study of long-term antiretroviral therapy in people with HIV. An immunoSEQ assay, version v3.0, was performed at survey level. Produced via immunoSEQ multiplex PCR; TCRdb's table is partial and in-frame only. In the table there are 20,000 to 30,000 clones, 81% of which are singletons. The specimen was unsorted PBMCs, collected at the start of antiretroviral therapy, before treatment. These receptors were collected from a woman aged 18-29 years with HIV.

The gene calls are TRBV7-6 and TRBJ2-7, with D perhaps matching TRBD1 or TRBD2 (5 bases each). Trimming cost V 5 bases and J 5 bases, with 16 bases left between them. This CDR3 is built from 14 residues. In germline, CDR1 is SGHVS, CDR2 FNYEAQ. As DNA, the CDR3 is TGTGCCAGCAGCACACGGGCTGGGGGAAACGAGCAGTACTTC. Its translation: CASSTRAGGNEQYF. The full variable domain, in which reference TRBV7-6 and TRBJ2-7 provide the parts outside the CDR3, is GAGVSQSPRYKVTKRGQDVALRCDPISGHVSLYWYRQALGQGPEFLTYFNYEAQQDKSGLPNDRFSAERPEGSISTLTIQRTEQRDSAMYRCASSTRAGGNEQYFGPGTRLTVT.

V is TRBV11-2 and J is TRBJ2-5; D is unclear. V lost 1 base and J lost 2, with 8 bases in between. Germline CDR1 reads SGHAT; CDR2 reads FQNNGV. The CDR3 length is 14 residues. CDR3 nucleotides: TGTGCCAGCAGCTTAGGATCATTACAAGAGACCCAGTACTTC. Translated, it gives CASSLGSLQETQYF.

The rearrangement joins TRBV7-9 to TRBJ2-3; TRBD1 matches 8 bases. There are 15 residues in the CDR3. V was pared by 3 bases and J by 5 bases, with 7 bases of the junction left unmatched. Looked up from germline, CDR1 is SEHNR and CDR2 is FQNEAQ (reference sequence). The CDR3 reads CASSFLQGVLDTQYF. CDR3 sequence (DNA): TGTGCCAGCAGCTTCCTACAGGGGGTACTAGATACGCAGTATTTT.

This clone was counted only a few times. This CDR3 reads CASTFPGVGELFF. Here the CDR3 DNA reads TGTGCCAGCACCTTCCCCGGGGTTGGGGAGCTGTTTTTT. The chain recombines TRBV5-4 with TRBJ2-2; a weak D match, TRBD2 (5 bases). The CDR3 runs 13 residues. Germline lookup yields CDR1 SGHNT and CDR2 YYREEE (reference sequence). With 6 bases removed from V and 8 bases from J, the gap between germline ends came to 14 bases.

The chain uses TRBV6-1 and TRBJ2-1, with TRBD2 matching over 11 bases. The CDR3 covers 16 residues. Germline V gene lookup returns CDR1 MNHNS and CDR2 SASEGT. The junction had 4 bases not matched to a gene; V was cut back by 1 base and J by 5 bases. DNA of the CDR3: TGTGCCAGCAGTGAAGAGATAGCGGGAGGGAACAATGAGCAGTTCTTC. It is translated as CASSEEIAGGNNEQFF.

The rearrangement joins TRBV6-6 to TRBJ2-3, with TRBD1 matching over 8 bases. V gave up 8 bases and J gave up 2 bases; unmatched junction bases: 9. The CDR3 covers 15 residues. Germline lookup yields CDR1 MNHNY and CDR2 SVGAGI (reference sequence). CDR3 nucleotides: TGTGCCAGCGAAGATGGACAGGGTGACACAGATACGCAGTATTTT. Protein product: CASEDGQGDTDTQYF.

The chain combines TRBV7-8 with TRBJ1-4, with a tentative D call TRBD1 (5 bases). V was shortened by 4 bases and J by 4 bases, with 10 bases between the two germline ends. The CDR3 consists of 14 residues. Germline loops: CDR1 SGHVS, CDR2 FQNEAQ. CDR3 amino acids: CASSSWGGNEKLFF. The CDR3 bases are TGTGCCAGCAGCTCCTGGGGGGGTAATGAAAAACTGTTTTTT. Together with reference TRBV7-8 and TRBJ1-4, the CDR3 gives the full variable domain: GAGVSQSPRYKVAKRGQDVALRCDPISGHVSLFWYQQALGQGPEFLTYFQNEAQLDKSGLPSDRFFAERPEGSVSTLKIQRTQQEDSAVYLCASSSWGGNEKLFFGSGTQLSVL.

This clone was detected a few times. The rearrangement uses TRBV6-1 and TRBJ2-7; no definite D call. Trimming pared 1 base from V and 5 bases from J, leaving 15 bases between. The CDR3 has 15 residues. Per the germline V gene, CDR1 is MNHNS and CDR2 is SASEGT. The CDR3 DNA sequence: TGTGCCAGCAGTGAAGGTTCGGCAGGTCCCCACGAGCAGTACTTC. Its protein product is CASSEGSAGPHEQYF.